These 26 T cell receptor beta chains originate from one sample sequenced in a study of blood T cell repertoires in COVID-19. This table comes from immunoSEQ multiplex PCR, and its TCRdb copy is limited to in-frame clones, with some not included. The sample lists 260,000 or so clones, 88% occurring once. The sequencing input was peripheral blood. These receptors were taken from a man aged 18 to 30 with active or convalescent COVID-19.

There are many counts of this clone. V usage is TRBV2 and J usage is TRBJ2-3; D is uncertain. This CDR3 contains 11 residues. Between the trimmed V and J ends, which lost 6 bases and 2 bases, there was a span of 3 bases. Germline V gene sequence: CDR1 SNHLY, CDR2 FYNNEI. CDR3 in amino acids: CASSITDTQYF. The DNA for the CDR3 is TGTGCCAGCAGCATCACAGATACGCAGTATTTT.

The chain employs TRBV11-2 and TRBJ2-2; 8 bases line up with TRBD2. Germline values: CDR1 SGHAT, CDR2 FQNNGV. The CDR3 extends over 17 amino acids. After removal of 2 bases from V and 0 bases from J, the junction contained 5 bases not matched to a gene. The CDR3 is CASSLFPRGANTGELFF. In DNA, the CDR3 is TGTGCCAGCAGCTTATTCCCGCGGGGGGCGAACACCGGGGAGCTGTTTTTT.

This chain uses TRBV6-5 with TRBJ1-6; possibly TRBD1 for D (5 bases). Germline CDR1 MNHEY, CDR2 SVGAGI. The CDR3 sequence is 14 residues long. V was pared by 5 bases and J by 7 bases, with 12 bases between. The CDR3 region is CASSRQPDNSPLHF. The CDR3, as DNA: TGTGCCAGCAGTAGACAGCCGGACAATTCACCCCTCCACTTT.

The V call is TRBV11-2, the J call TRBJ1-6; D unresolved. V lost 8 bases and J lost 8, with 10 bases in between. The length of the CDR3 is 12 residues. CDR1 and CDR2 from the germline V gene are SGHAT and FQNNGV. The CDR3 is CASQRFHSPLHF. The CDR3 region has the DNA TGTGCCAGCCAGCGGTTCCATTCACCCCTCCACTTT.

The V and J genes are TRBV5-4 and TRBJ1-2, with 8 bases lining up with TRBD1. The junction had 6 bases not matched to a gene; V was cut back by 3 bases and J by 8 bases. The CDR3 is 13 amino acids. Looked up from germline, CDR1 is SGHNT and CDR2 is YYREEE (reference sequence). CDR3 coding DNA: TGTGCCAGCAGCTATTCGGACAGGGACGGCTACACCTTC. Translated: CASSYSDRDGYTF.

This clone was seen only a few times. V and J are TRBV6-1 and TRBJ1-5; 9 bases are shared with TRBD1. J was trimmed by 9 bases and V by 1 base; bases with no gene match: 4. This CDR3 contains 14 residues. Germline CDR1 and CDR2: MNHNS and SASEGT. For the CDR3, the DNA is TGTGCCAGCAGTGAAGGGACAGGGGAGCCGCCCCAGCATTTT. Its protein product is CASSEGTGEPPQHF.

Only a few counts were recorded for this clone. The V and J genes are TRBV19 and TRBJ1-4; D is undetermined. The V end lost 4 bases, the J end lost 10 bases, and 7 bases lay between the germline ends. Germline V gene sequence: CDR1 LNHDA, CDR2 SQIVND (reference sequence). This CDR3 comprises 11 residues. CDR3 nucleotide sequence: TGTGCCAGTAGTACAAGGAGAAAACTGTTTTTT. Protein: CASSTRRKLFF.

This clone appeared once. The V gene is TRBV4-1, the J gene TRBJ1-1, with TRBD1 matching 7 bases. Germline lookup yields CDR1 MGHRA and CDR2 YSYEKL. Trimming cost V 4 bases and J 1 base; bases outside gene matches: 12. The CDR3 spans 17 residues. The CDR3 bases are TGCGCCAGCAGCCGAACTACAAAGACAGGGTCGAACACTGAAGCTTTCTTT. Translated, it gives CASSRTTKTGSNTEAFF.

This clone was seen once. The chain combines TRBV27 with TRBJ1-2; 9 bases agree with TRBD1. Germline CDR1 MNHEY, CDR2 SMNVEV (reference sequence). Trimming removed 10 bases from V and 4 bases from J; junction bases left unmatched: 1. The CDR3 covers 11 residues. The CDR3 loop is CATGQGYGYTF. In nucleotides, the CDR3 is TGTGCCACGGGACAGGGCTATGGCTACACCTTC.

J is TRBJ2-3 and V is TRBV11-2; 9 bases are a match to TRBD1. Germline lookup yields CDR1 SGHAT and CDR2 FQNNGV. Trimming at V came to 4 bases and at J to 13 bases, leaving 3 bases not matched to a gene. This CDR3 is 11 amino acids long. The CDR3 reads CASSSRTGEYF. Written as DNA, the CDR3 is TGTGCCAGCAGCTCCCGGACAGGGGAGTATTTT. Based on the CDR3 plus reference TRBV11-2 and TRBJ2-3, the full variable domain is EAGVAQSPRYKIIEKRQSVAFWCNPISGHATLYWYQQILGQGPKLLIQFQNNGVVDDSQLPKDRFSAERLKGVDSTLKIQPAKLEDSAVYLCASSSRTGEYFGPGTRLTVL.

The chain recombines TRBV6-1 with TRBJ1-1, with 9 bases lining up with TRBD1. V trimming: 3 bases; J trimming: 5 bases; junction bases outside the gene matches: 13. This CDR3 comprises 17 residues. Germline CDR1 MNHNS, CDR2 SASEGT. Here the CDR3 reads CASSDVPGQGLRTEAFF. The DNA of the CDR3 is TGTGCCAGCAGTGACGTACCGGGACAGGGTCTAAGGACTGAAGCTTTCTTT.

The genes are TRBV25-1 and TRBJ2-1, with D maybe TRBD2 (6 bases). Germline V gene data show CDR1 as MGHDK and CDR2 as SYGVNS. The CDR3 length is 12 residues. Trimming took off 4 bases at V and 14 bases at J, with 15 bases between the two ends. The CDR3 here is CASSVGTSAEFF. The CDR3 DNA is TGTGCCAGCAGTGTCGGGACTTCTGCAGAGTTCTTC.

CDR3 DNA: TGTGCCAGTAGTGGAGAAAGCCGAGGGGAAAAACTGTTTTTT. Residues: CASSGESRGEKLFF. The chain has TRBV19 and TRBJ1-4; no clear D gene. The CDR3 runs to 14 residues. In germline, CDR1 is LNHDA, CDR2 SQIVND (reference sequence). Trimming took 5 bases from V and 8 from J, leaving 15 bases between them.

The chain combines TRBV19 with TRBJ1-2; D is unclear. V lost 1 base and J 3 bases, leaving 9 bases between the germline ends. Germline values: CDR1 LNHDA, CDR2 SQIVND (reference sequence). This CDR3 region has 14 residues. In nucleotides, the CDR3 is TGTGCCAGTAGTATAGGTTCTCAGTACTATGGCTACACCTTC. Translating it yields CASSIGSQYYGYTF. Full variable domain (outside the CDR3, taken from reference TRBV19 and TRBJ1-2): DGGITQSPKYLFRKEGQNVTLSCEQNLNHDAMYWYRQDPGQGLRLIYYSQIVNDFQKGDIAEGYSVSREKKESFPLTVTSAQKNPTAFYLCASSIGSQYYGYTFGSGTRLTVV.

This chain connects TRBV12-5 to TRBJ2-7; D perhaps matches TRBD1 (6 bases). The CDR3 contains 17 residues. Germline CDR1 is LGHNT and CDR2 is FRNRAP. Trimming left V 3 bases short and J 2 bases short, with 20 bases between. The CDR3 spells CASGFAGEGVSPYEQYF. DNA of the CDR3: TGTGCTAGTGGTTTCGCAGGGGAAGGGGTATCTCCCTACGAGCAGTACTTC.

J is TRBJ2-7 and V is TRBV27, with 9 positions matching TRBD1. The CDR3 contains 17 residues. Germline V gene sequence: CDR1 MNHEY, CDR2 SMNVEV (reference sequence). The ends lost 11 bases at V and 1 base at J; junction bases unmatched: 18. The CDR3 loop is CAFIYPFSGQGSYEQYF. The CDR3 nucleotides are TGTGCCTTCATTTACCCTTTTTCGGGACAGGGTTCCTACGAGCAGTACTTC.

This clone was counted once. This chain links TRBV10-3 with TRBJ1-2, with 9 bases aligning to TRBD1. CDR3 size: 14 residues. Germline V gives CDR1 ENHRY, CDR2 SYGVKD. V lost 11 bases to trimming and J lost 6 bases; unmatched junction nucleotides: 13. This CDR3 is CAVTRADRGDGYTF. CDR3 DNA sequence: TGTGCCGTCACCAGGGCGGACAGGGGAGATGGCTACACCTTC.

This clone has just one count. The chain combines TRBV3-1 (or the pseudogene TRBV3-2) with TRBJ2-1, with TRBD2 matching 8 bases. Per germline, CDR1 LGHDT and CDR2 YNNKEL (reference sequence). V trimming: 2 bases; J trimming: 6 bases; junction bases outside the gene matches: 9. The CDR3 loop spans 16 amino acids. In DNA form, the CDR3 reads TGTGCCAGCAGCCAAAGAGGACTAGCCATGGGCAATGAGCAGTTCTTC. Protein sequence: CASSQRGLAMGNEQFF.

V is TRBV7-4 and J is TRBJ1-5, with TRBD1 matching 9 bases. Germline CDR1 and CDR2: SGHVT and SQSDAQ. The CDR3 sequence is 19 residues long. The ends lost 7 bases at V and 3 bases at J; junction bases unmatched: 19. The CDR3 loop is CASTAMARGTGCANQPQHF. The CDR3 coding sequence is TGTGCCAGCACCGCTATGGCGCGAGGGACAGGGTGTGCCAATCAGCCCCAGCATTTT. The full variable domain, with the rest looked up from reference TRBV7-4 and TRBJ1-5, is GAGVSQSPRYKVAKRGRDVALRCDSISGHVTLYWYRQTLGQGSEVLTYSQSDAQRDKSGRPSGRFSAERPERSVSTLKIQRTEQGDSAVYLCASTAMARGTGCANQPQHFGDGTRLSIL.

This chain uses TRBV9 with TRBJ1-1; 9 bases line up with TRBD1. The CDR3 sequence is 16 residues long. The J segment lost 1 base and the V segment lost 3 bases, leaving 7 bases of the junction unmatched. Germline V gene lookup returns CDR1 SGDLS and CDR2 YYNGEE. The DNA for the CDR3 is TGTGCCAGCAGCGGGACAGGGGCAGGCGGGAACACTGAAGCTTTCTTT. Its protein product is CASSGTGAGGNTEAFF.

This clone has ten or more counts. The chain joins TRBV6-5 to TRBJ2-2, with 8 bases aligning to TRBD1. The CDR3 totals 13 residues. CDR1 and CDR2 from the germline V gene are MNHEY and SVGAGI. With 8 bases clipped from V and 1 base from J, the junction kept 0 bases outside the gene matches. The DNA of the CDR3 is TGTGCCAGCGACAGGGGGAACACCGGGGAGCTGTTTTTT. Translation: CASDRGNTGELFF.

The genes are TRBV6-4 and TRBJ1-1, with 8 bases identical to TRBD1. This CDR3 has 13 residues. Germline trimming cut 6 bases from V and 4 bases from J; bases unmatched to any gene: 4. The germline V gene has CDR1 MRHNA and CDR2 SNTAGT. The CDR3 is CASRITGGTEAFF. DNA for the CDR3: TGTGCCAGCAGAATAACAGGGGGCACTGAAGCTTTCTTT.

The chain employs TRBV27 and TRBJ1-1; D gene unclear. Germline values: CDR1 MNHEY, CDR2 SMNVEV (reference sequence). The CDR3 length is 13 residues. Trimming shortened V by 4 bases and J by 4 bases, and 10 bases separated the two germline ends. The CDR3 reads CASSWREGTEAFF. CDR3 nucleotides: TGTGCCAGCAGTTGGCGGGAAGGCACTGAAGCTTTCTTT.

This clone showed up just once. The chain employs TRBV14 and TRBJ2-7; 9 bases agree with TRBD1. Germline V lookup: CDR1 SGHDN, CDR2 FVKESK. After removal of 9 bases from V and 3 bases from J, the junction contained 9 bases not matched to a gene. The CDR3 loop spans 14 amino acids. The CDR3 loop reads CASSSGTGNYEQYF. DNA for the CDR3: TGTGCCAGTTCTTCCGGGACAGGGAACTACGAGCAGTACTTC.

The chain carries TRBV6-4 and TRBJ2-5, with a tentative D call TRBD2 (6 bases). Between the trimmed V and J ends, which lost 6 bases and 4 bases, there was a span of 18 bases. This CDR3 spans 15 amino acids. CDR1 and CDR2 (germline): MRHNA, SNTAGT. The CDR3 is CASSHQTGGGETQYF. CDR3 DNA: TGTGCCAGCAGCCACCAAACCGGGGGAGGAGAGACCCAGTACTTC.

This clone was counted only a few times. The chain combines TRBV13 with TRBJ2-1, with 12 bases that match TRBD2. CDR1 is PRHDT and CDR2 is FYEKMQ in the germline V gene (reference sequence). CDR3 length: 15 amino acids. The ends lost 5 bases at V and 10 bases at J; junction bases unmatched: 9. The CDR3 region has the DNA TGTGCCAGCAGCGCGGCTAGCGGGGGGGCTGGAGAGCAGTTCTTC. Translation: CASSAASGGAGEQFF.